This T cell receptor beta chain appears in the sequencing data of a study of CD8 T cells in ankylosing spondylitis. Notes on the study in general: Reported data indicate significant enrichment of disease-linked clones within matched ankylosing spondylitis synovial fluid. What appeared characteristic of ankylosing spondylitis blood was a TCR beta motif of fewer than ten highly homologous variants.

Many counts were recorded for this clonotype. Its antigen is undetermined. Using its own MiXCR run on the 5' RACE reads, TCRdb lists one record per CDR3 protein. The top ten clones hold more than 40% of a sample with 220,000 or so distinct CDR3 sequences, around 16% of them seen once. This CDR3 is built from 18 residues. CDR1 and CDR2 from the germline V gene are LNHNV and YYDKDF (reference sequence). V shed 3 bases, J shed 8 bases, and the junction held 16 bases outside the gene matches. This chain connects TRBV15 to TRBJ1-4; TRBD1 aligns across 9 bases. This sequence originates from a male donor with ankylosing spondylitis. Sequenced input: blood, either unsorted or a sorted T cell fraction (not recorded which). This CDR3 reads CATSRPRDRVKSGEKLFF. The CDR3 DNA is TGTGCCACCAGCAGGCCACGGGACAGGGTTAAATCGGGAGAAAAACTGTTTTTT.